This paragraph covers one T cell receptor (beta chain) sequence. Its antigen is not yet known. No base quality information exists; no much larger clone differs at one position. These data belong to a study of blood T cell repertoires in COVID-19 (dated by TCRdb to the early 2020s). For the study in its entirety: Samples covering the acute and convalescent phases of COVID-19 were provided by collaborators in the United States, Italy and Spain. The repertoires were released in a freely available public database meant as a resource for research on the immune response to SARS-CoV-2. HLA class I and class II types, where available, came from metadata supplied by the sample provider rather than from assay-based typing. The sample metadata nearly always contained a de-identified subject ID, COVID-19 status, age in years and sex. Samples were obtained from the ongoing ImmuneRACE study (first 160 participants) and from over 1,000 subjects provided by 6 global collaborators. Deeply sampled blood TCRbeta repertoires from subjects exposed to, actively infected with, or recovered from COVID-19 were included in the dataset. The material from the prospective study consisted of cDNA or gDNA derived from T cells, B-cell-depleted T cells, or PBMCs.

Participants in the prospective study were aged roughly 18 to 100 years, lived in about two dozen United States geographic areas, and enrolled through a virtual design. In the prospective study, cohorts were assigned on the basis of participant-reported clinical history obtained from a screening survey and a study questionnaire. Exposed participants had been in contact with someone with a PCR-confirmed or clinician-diagnosed COVID-19 case within 2 weeks of study entry. In the prospective study, mobile phlebotomists collected whole blood, serum and a nasopharyngeal or oropharyngeal swab from each participant. Additional blood draws and questionnaires over a 2-month period could optionally be provided by prospective study participants. Before DNA extraction, prospective study blood samples were shipped either frozen or at room temperature. Points the paper makes about the study in general: The amount of clinical and demographic metadata varied by source and participant and was provided uncurated.

TCRbeta CDR3 regions were amplified from genomic DNA using the immunoSEQ Assay, a bias-controlled multiplex PCR. The paper's data handling went like this. The number of nucleated cells in each sample was estimated by amplification of reference gene primers within the assay. Sequence reads were collapsed and filtered to measure the absolute abundance of every unique TCRbeta CDR3 rearrangement. For each sample, productive Simpson clonality was calculated by taking the square root of Simpson's diversity index across productive rearrangements. TCRdb retrieved this table from immuneACCESS and kept in-frame rearrangements only. Not all clones are present; in checked studies, unresolved V genes account for under half, and no reason is known for the remainder. Clonal size and the V and J genes are those of that table, whereas D and trimming came from the DNA. Recorded for this sample are a few hundred thousand clones; about 88% of them occurred a single time. The biggest ten clones account for roughly 6.7% of the sample.

Here V drops 4 bases and J drops 9 bases, and the junction holds 4 bases not matched to any gene. The CDR3 measures 14 amino acids from cysteine to phenylalanine. Only CDR3 DNA is held: 42 bases, read in frame from base 1. The germline V gene gives CDR1 as SGDLS and CDR2 as YYNGEE. This receptor chain uses TRBV9 and TRBJ1-6, and 10 junction bases match TRBD1. The origin of this receptor is a woman aged 50 to 65 who had been exposed to COVID-19. The sample consisted of PBMCs or T cells enriched from blood (not recorded which). The nucleotide sequence reads as follows: TGTGCCAGCAGCTCCCGGGACAGGGGTTCACCCCTCCACTTT. Its product reads: CASSSRDRGSPLHF.